These 2 T cell receptor beta chains came from one sample sequenced in a study of T cell repertoires in cytomegalovirus infection. These TCRs' antigens remain unknown. TCRdb reprocessed the reads with MiXCR, giving one entry per CDR3 protein. The repertoire holds about 770,000 distinct CDR3 sequences, with 25% to 35% as singletons. The material was cultured CD8+ T cells from PBMCs, obtained from culture after CMV antigen stimulation. The origin of the receptors is a human donor in good health (CMV status not recorded). Some clones in this sample may be carry-over from other donors' samples.

The V and J genes are TRBV4-1 and TRBJ2-2, with 9 bases identical to TRBD1. Per the germline V gene, CDR1 is MGHRA and CDR2 is YSYEKL. Trimming removed 0 bases from V and 4 bases from J; junction bases left unmatched: 6. CDR3 length: 17 residues. The CDR3 DNA sequence: TGCGCCAGCAGCCAAGATCCTGACAGGGGGTCCACCGGGGAGCTGTTTTTT. It encodes CASSQDPDRGSTGELFF.

This chain links TRBV7-3 with TRBJ2-1; 8 bases line up with TRBD2. Germline V gene lookup returns CDR1 SGHTA and CDR2 FQGTGA. With 1 base clipped from V and 6 bases from J, the junction kept 5 bases outside the gene matches. This CDR3 comprises 15 residues. CDR3 coding DNA: TGTGCCAGCAGCTTAATAGCGGGGCTGGCCAATGAGCAGTTCTTC. Translating it yields CASSLIAGLANEQFF.